This T cell receptor (beta chain) was obtained from a study of human T cells and chemical hapten exposure. In TCRdb, the RACE reads were re-called with MiXCR into one record per CDR3 protein. The sample includes about 340,000 distinct CDR3 sequences, 6% to 8.5% of them seen just once. The CDR3 extends over 17 amino acids. Germline V gene data show CDR1 as SEHNR and CDR2 as FQNEAQ (reference sequence). V was cut by 4 bases and J by 5 bases, with 22 bases left in between. Time point here: patch test 1, 2 weeks after DPC sensitization. The treatment: therapeutic diphenylcyclopropenone sensitization with weekly scalp DPC. This clonotype was counted only a few times.

This sample comprised whole blood, obtained in connection with sensitization to the hapten diphenylcyclopropenone (DPC). The V and J genes are TRBV7-9 and TRBJ2-3; D may be TRBD1 (6 bases). The receptor was isolated from a woman between 18 and 30 years old with alopecia areata. Some clones in this sample may be carry-over from other donors' samples. CDR3 sequence reads: CASSSPDARGSVDTQYF. CDR3 DNA: TGTGCCAGCAGCTCGCCCGATGCCAGGGGATCGGTAGATACGCAGTATTTT.